This TCR beta chain was obtained from a study of shared clonotypes between healthy human individuals. Adult Caucasians living in Nashville, Tennessee made up all of the donors. This CDR3 spans 15 amino acids. V lost 2 bases to trimming and J lost 7 bases; unmatched junction nucleotides: 5. CDR1 and CDR2 from the germline V gene are SEHNR and FQNEAQ (reference sequence). Every subset had its genomic DNA shared out evenly among several immunoSEQ plates. In the study's own analysis: Owing to the provision of junction-only sequences devoid of quality scores by immunoSEQ, filtering differed. Clones were read by immunoSEQ multiplex PCR, and TCRdb kept only the in-frame ones, dropping some. V, J and clone size derive from that table, while D and trimming were established from the DNA sequence. The table includes some 2.4 million clones, more than 85% detected once.

This rearrangement joins TRBV7-9 to TRBJ2-1; 10 bases match TRBD2. The material sequenced was naive CD4+ T cells from PBMCs. Subset of the sample: CD45RA+ positively selected. This clonotype originated in a man younger than 35 in good health. Some clones in this sample may be carry-over from other donors' samples. The CDR3 coding sequence is TGTGCCAGCAGCTTAACTAGCGGGATGGGGAATGAGCAGTTCTTC. Its protein product is CASSLTSGMGNEQFF.